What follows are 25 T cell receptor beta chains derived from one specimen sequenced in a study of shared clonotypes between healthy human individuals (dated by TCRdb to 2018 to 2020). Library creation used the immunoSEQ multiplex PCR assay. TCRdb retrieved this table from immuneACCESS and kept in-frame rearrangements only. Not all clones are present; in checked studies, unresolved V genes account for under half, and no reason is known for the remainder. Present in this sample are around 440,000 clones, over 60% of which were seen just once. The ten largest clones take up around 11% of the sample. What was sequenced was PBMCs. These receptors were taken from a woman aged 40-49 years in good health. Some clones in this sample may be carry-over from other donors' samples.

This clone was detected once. CDR3 loop: CASSATSGADYEQYF. CDR3 bases: TGTGCCAGCAGCGCGACTAGCGGGGCTGACTACGAGCAGTACTTC. This rearrangement joins TRBV4-2 to TRBJ2-7; 11 bases fit TRBD2. The CDR3 length is 15 residues. The V gene's germline CDR1 is LGHNA and CDR2 YNFKEQ. V trimming: 5 bases; J trimming: 3 bases; junction bases outside the gene matches: 6.

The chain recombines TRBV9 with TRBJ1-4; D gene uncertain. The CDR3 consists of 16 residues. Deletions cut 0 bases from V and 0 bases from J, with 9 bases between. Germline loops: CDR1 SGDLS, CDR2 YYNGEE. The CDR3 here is CASSVESAATNEKLFF. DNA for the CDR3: TGTGCCAGCAGCGTAGAGTCCGCAGCAACTAATGAAAAACTGTTTTTT.

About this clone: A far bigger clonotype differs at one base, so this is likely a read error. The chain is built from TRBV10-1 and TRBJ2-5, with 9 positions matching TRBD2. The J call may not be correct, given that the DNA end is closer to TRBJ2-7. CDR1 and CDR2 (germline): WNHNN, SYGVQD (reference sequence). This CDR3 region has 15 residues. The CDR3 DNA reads TGCGCCAGCAGTGAGATTCGCGGGGGGGTCAACGAGCAGTACTTC. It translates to CASSEIRGGVNEQYF.

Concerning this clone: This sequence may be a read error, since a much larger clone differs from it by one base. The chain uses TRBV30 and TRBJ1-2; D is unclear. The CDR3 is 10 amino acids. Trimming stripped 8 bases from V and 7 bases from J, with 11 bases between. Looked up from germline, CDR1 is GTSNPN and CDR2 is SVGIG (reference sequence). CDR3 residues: CAGGLSGYTF. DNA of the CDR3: TGTGCCGGAGGACTTTCTGGCTACACCTTC.

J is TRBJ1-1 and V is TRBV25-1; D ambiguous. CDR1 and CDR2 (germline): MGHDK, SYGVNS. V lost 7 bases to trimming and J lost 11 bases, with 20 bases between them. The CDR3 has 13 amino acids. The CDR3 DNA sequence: TGTGCCAGCACCGACCCCCTATCATTTTCTGCTTTCTTT. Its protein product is CASTDPLSFSAFF.

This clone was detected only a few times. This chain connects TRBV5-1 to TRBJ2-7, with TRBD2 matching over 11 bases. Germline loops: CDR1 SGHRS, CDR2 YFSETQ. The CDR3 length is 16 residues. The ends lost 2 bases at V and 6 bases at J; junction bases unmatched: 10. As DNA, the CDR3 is TGCGCCAGCAGCTTTACTAGCGGGAGCCCTAGCCGCGAGCAGTACTTC. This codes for CASSFTSGSPSREQYF.

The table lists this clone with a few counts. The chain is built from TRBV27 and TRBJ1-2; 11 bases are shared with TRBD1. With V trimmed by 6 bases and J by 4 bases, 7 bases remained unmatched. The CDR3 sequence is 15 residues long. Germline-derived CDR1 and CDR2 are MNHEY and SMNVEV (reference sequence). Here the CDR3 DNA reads TGTGCCAGCAGACCCTGGACAGGGGGCGTCTATGGCTACACCTTC. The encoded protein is CASRPWTGGVYGYTF.

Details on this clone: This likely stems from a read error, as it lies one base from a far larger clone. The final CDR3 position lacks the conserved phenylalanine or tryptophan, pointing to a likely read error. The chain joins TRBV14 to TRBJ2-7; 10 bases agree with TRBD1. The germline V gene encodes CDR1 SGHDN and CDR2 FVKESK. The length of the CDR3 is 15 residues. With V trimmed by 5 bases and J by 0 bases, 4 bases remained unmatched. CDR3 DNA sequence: TGTGCCAGCAGCGTCGGGACAGGGGTCTCCTACGAGCAGTACCTC. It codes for CASSVGTGVSYEQYL.

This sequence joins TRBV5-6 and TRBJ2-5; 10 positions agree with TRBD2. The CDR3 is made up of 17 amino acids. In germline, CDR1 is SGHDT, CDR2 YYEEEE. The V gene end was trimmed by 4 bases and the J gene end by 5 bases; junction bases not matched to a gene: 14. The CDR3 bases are TGTGCCAGCAGCCGAGCTTCAGGACTAGCGGTGGGGGAGACCCAGTACTTC. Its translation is CASSRASGLAVGETQYF.

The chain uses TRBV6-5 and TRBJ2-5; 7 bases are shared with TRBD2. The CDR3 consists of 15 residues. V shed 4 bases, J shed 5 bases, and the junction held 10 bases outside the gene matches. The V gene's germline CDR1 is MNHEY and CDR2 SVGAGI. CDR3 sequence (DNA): TGTGCCAGCAGTTTCACTAGGCGGGAGCGGGAGACCCAGTACTTC. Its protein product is CASSFTRRERETQYF.

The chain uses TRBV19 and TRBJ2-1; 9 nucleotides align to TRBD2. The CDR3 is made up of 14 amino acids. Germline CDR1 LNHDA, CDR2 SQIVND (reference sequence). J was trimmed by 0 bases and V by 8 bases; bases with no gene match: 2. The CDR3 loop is CASLSGSSYNEQFF. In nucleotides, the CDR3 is TGTGCCAGTCTTAGCGGGAGCTCCTACAATGAGCAGTTCTTC.

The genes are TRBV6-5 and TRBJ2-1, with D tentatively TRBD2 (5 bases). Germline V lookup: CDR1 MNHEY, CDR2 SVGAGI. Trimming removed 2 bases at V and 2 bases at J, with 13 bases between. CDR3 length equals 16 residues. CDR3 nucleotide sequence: TGTGCCAGCAGTTACGGAGGACTTTCGACCTACAATGAGCAGTTCTTC. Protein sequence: CASSYGGLSTYNEQFF.

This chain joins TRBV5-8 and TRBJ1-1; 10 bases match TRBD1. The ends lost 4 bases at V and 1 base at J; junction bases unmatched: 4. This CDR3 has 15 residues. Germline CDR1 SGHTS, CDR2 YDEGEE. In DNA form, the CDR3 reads TGTGCCAGCAGCAGGGACAGGGGCCGGAACACTGAAGCTTTCTTT. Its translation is CASSRDRGRNTEAFF.

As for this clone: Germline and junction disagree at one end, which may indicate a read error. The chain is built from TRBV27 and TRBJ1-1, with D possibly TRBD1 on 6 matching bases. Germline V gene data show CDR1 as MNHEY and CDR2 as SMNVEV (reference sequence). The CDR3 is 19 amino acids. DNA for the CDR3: TGTGCCAGCAGCCGCGCCGGGACACCCGGGGTTTTTTTTGTTTTTGAAGCTCTCTTT. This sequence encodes CASSRAGTPGVFFVFEALF.

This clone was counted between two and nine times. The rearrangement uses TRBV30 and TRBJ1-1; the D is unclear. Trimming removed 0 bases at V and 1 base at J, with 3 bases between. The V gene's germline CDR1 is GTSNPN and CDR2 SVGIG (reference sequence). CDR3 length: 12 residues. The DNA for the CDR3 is TGTGCCTGGAGTGTAGGGAACACTGAAGCTTTCTTT. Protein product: CAWSVGNTEAFF. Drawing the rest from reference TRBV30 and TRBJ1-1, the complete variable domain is SQTIHQWPATLVQPVGSPLSLECTVEGTSNPNLYWYRQAAGRGLQLLFYSVGIGQISSEVPQNLSASRPQDRQFILSSKKLLLSDSGFYLCAWSVGNTEAFFGQGTRLTVV.

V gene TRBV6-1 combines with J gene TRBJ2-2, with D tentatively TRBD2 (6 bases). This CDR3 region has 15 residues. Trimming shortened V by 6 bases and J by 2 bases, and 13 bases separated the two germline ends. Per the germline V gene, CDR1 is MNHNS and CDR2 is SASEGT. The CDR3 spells CASRLSGYNTGELFF. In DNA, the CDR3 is TGTGCCAGCAGACTTAGCGGATATAACACCGGGGAGCTGTTTTTT.

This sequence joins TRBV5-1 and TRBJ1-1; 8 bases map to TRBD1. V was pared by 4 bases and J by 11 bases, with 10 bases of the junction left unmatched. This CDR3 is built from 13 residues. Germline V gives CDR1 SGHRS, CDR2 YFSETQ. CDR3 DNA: TGCGCCAGCAGCCCTGGACAGGGCGGGTCGGCTTTCTTT. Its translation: CASSPGQGGSAFF.

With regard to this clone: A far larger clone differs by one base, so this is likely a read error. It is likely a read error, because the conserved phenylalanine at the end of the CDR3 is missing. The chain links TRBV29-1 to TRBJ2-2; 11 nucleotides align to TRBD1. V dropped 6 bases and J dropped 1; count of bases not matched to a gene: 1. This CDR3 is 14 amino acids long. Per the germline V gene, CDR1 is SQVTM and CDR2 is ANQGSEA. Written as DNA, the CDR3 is TGCAGCGTCGGGACAGGGGGGAACACCGGGGAGCTGTTTTCT. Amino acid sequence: CSVGTGGNTGELFS.

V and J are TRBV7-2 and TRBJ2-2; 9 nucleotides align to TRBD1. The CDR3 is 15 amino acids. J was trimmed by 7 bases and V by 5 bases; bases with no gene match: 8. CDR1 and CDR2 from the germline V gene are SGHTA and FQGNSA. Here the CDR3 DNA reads TGTGCCAGCAGCCTCCGACAGGGGGAGAACGGGGAGCTGTTTTTT. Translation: CASSLRQGENGELFF.

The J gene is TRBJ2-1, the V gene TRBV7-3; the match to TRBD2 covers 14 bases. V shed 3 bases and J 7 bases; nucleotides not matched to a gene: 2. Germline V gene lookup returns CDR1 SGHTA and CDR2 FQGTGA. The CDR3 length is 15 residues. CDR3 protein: CASSFGTSGSNEQFF. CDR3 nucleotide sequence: TGTGCCAGCAGCTTCGGGACTAGCGGGAGTAATGAGCAGTTCTTC.

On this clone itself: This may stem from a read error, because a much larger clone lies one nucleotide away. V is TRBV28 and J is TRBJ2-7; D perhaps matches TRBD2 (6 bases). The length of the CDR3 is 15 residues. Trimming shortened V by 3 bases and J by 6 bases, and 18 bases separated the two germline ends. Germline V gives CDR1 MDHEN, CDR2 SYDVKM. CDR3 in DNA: TGTGCCAGCAGTTTTGCGGGACCCCTCTGGGCCGAGCAGTACTTC. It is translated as CASSFAGPLWAEQYF.

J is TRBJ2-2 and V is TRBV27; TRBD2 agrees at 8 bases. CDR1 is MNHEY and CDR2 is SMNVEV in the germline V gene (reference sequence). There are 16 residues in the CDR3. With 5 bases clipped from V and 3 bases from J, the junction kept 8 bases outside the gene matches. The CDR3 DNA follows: TGTGCCAGCAGTAAGTTTAGCGGGGCCGACACCGGGGAGCTGTTTTTT. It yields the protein CASSKFSGADTGELFF.

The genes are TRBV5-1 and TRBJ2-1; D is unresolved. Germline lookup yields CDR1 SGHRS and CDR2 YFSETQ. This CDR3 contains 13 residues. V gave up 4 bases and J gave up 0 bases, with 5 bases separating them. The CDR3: CASSALSYNEQFF. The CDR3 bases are TGCGCCAGCAGCGCCCTCTCCTACAATGAGCAGTTCTTC. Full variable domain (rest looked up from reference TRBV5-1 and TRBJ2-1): KAGVTQTPRYLIKTRGQQVTLSCSPISGHRSVSWYQQTPGQGLQFLFEYFSETQRNKGNFPGRFSGRQFSNSRSEMNVSTLELGDSALYLCASSALSYNEQFFGPGTRLTVL.

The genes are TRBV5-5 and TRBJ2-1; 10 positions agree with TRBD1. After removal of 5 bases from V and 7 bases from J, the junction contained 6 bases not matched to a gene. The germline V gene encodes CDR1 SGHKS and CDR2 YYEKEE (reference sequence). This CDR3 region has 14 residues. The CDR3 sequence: CASRSRTGGNEQFF. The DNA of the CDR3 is TGTGCCAGCAGATCTCGGACAGGGGGGAATGAGCAGTTCTTC.

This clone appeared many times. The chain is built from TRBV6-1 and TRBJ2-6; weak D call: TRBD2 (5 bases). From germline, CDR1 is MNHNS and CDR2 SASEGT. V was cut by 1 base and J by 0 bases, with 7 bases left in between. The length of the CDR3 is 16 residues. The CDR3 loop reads CASSEEAGSGANVLTF. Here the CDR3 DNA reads TGTGCCAGCAGTGAAGAGGCGGGCTCTGGGGCCAACGTCCTGACTTTC.